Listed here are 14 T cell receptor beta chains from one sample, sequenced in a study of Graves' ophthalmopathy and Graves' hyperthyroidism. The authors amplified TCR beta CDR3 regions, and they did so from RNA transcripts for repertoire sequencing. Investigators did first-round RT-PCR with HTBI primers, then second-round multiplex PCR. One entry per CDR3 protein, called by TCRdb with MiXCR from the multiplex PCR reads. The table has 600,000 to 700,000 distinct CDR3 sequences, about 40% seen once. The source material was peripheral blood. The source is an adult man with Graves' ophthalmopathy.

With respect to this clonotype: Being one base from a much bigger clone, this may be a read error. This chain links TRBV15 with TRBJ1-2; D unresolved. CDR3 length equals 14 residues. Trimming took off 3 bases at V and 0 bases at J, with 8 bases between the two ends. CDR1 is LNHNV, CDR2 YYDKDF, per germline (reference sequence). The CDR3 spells CATSSVETNYGYTF. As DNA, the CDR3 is TGTGCCACCAGCAGCGTGGAGACTAACTATGGCTACACCTTC.

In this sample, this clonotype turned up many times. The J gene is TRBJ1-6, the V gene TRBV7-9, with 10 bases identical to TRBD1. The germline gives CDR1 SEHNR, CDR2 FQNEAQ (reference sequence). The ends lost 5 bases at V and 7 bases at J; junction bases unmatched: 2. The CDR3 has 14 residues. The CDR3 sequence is CASSTGQGNSPLHF. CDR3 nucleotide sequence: TGTGCCAGCAGCACGGGACAGGGGAATTCACCCCTCCACTTT.

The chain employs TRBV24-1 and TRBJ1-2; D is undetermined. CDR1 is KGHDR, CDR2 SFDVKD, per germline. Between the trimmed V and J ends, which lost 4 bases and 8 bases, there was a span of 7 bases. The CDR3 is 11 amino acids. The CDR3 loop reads CATSDPTGYTF. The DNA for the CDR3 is TGTGCCACCAGTGACCCGACAGGCTACACCTTC.

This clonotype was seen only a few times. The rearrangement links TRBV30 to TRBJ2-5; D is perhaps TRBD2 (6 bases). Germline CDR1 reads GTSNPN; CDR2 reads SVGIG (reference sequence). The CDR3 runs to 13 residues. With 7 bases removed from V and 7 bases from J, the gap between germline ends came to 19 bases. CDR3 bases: TGTGCCTCGAGGGGAGGATCTTTAGTGACCCAGTACTTC. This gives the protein CASRGGSLVTQYF. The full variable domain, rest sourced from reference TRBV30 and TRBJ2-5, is SQTIHQWPATLVQPVGSPLSLECTVEGTSNPNLYWYRQAAGRGLQLLFYSVGIGQISSEVPQNLSASRPQDRQFILSSKKLLLSDSGFYLCASRGGSLVTQYFGPGTRLLVL.

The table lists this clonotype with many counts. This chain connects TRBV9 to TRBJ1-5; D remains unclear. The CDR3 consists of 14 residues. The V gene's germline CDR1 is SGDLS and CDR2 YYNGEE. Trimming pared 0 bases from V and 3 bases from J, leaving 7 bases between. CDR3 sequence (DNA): TGTGCCAGCAGCGTAGGGGTTACCAATCAGCCCCAGCATTTT. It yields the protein CASSVGVTNQPQHF.

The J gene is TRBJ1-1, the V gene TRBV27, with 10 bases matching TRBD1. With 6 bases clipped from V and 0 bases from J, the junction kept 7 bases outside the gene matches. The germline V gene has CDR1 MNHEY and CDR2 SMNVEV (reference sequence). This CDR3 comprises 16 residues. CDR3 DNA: TGTGCCAGCAGAGACGGACAGGGGGTCTTGAACACTGAAGCTTTCTTT. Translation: CASRDGQGVLNTEAFF.

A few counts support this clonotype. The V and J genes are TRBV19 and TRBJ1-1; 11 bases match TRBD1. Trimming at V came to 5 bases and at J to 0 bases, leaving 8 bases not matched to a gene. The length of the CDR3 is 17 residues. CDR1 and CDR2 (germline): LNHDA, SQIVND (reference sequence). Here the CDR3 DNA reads TGTGCCAGTAGTTCCGGACAGGGGGCCTATATGAACACTGAAGCTTTCTTT. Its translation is CASSSGQGAYMNTEAFF. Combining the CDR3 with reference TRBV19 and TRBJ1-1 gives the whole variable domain DGGITQSPKYLFRKEGQNVTLSCEQNLNHDAMYWYRQDPGQGLRLIYYSQIVNDFQKGDIAEGYSVSREKKESFPLTVTSAQKNPTAFYLCASSSGQGAYMNTEAFFGQGTRLTVV.

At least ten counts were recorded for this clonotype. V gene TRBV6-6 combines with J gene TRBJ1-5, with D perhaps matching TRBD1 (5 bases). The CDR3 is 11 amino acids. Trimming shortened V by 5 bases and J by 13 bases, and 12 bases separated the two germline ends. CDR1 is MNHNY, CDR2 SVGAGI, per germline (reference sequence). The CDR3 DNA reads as TGTGCCAGCAGTATTGGACAAGGACAGCATTTT. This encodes CASSIGQGQHF.

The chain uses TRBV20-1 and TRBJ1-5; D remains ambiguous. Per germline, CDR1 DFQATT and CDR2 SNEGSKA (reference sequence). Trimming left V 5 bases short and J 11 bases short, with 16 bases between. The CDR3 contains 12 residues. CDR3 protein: CSASLGQETQHF. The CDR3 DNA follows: TGCAGTGCTTCCCTCGGCCAAGAGACCCAGCATTTT.

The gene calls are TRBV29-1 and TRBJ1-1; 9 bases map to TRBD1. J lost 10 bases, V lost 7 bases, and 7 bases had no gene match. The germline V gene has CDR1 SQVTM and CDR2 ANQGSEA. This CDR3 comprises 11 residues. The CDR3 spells CSAQEQGAAFF. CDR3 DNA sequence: TGCAGCGCCCAAGAACAGGGGGCAGCTTTCTTT.

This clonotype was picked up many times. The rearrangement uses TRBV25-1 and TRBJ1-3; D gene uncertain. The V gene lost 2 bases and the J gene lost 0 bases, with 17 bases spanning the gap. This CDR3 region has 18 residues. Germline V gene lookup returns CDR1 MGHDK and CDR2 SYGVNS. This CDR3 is CASSEKRVGKSSGNTIYF. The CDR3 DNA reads TGTGCCAGCAGTGAAAAGAGGGTGGGCAAGAGCTCTGGAAACACCATATATTTT.

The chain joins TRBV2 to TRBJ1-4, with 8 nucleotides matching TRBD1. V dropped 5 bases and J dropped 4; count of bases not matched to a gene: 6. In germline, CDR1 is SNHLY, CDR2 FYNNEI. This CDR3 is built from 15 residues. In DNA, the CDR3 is TGTGCCAGCAGTTTTCAGGGGGCCGGTAATGAAAAACTGTTTTTT. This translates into CASSFQGAGNEKLFF. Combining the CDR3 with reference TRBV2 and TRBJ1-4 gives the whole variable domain EPEVTQTPSHQVTQMGQEVILRCVPISNHLYFYWYRQILGQKVEFLVSFYNNEISEKSEIFDDQFSVERPDGSNFTLKIRSTKLEDSAMYFCASSFQGAGNEKLFFGSGTQLSVL.

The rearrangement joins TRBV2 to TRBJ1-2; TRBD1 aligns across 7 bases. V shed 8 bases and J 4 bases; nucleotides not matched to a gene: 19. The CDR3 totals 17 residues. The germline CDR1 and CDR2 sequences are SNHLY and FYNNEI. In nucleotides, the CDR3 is TGTGCCAGCTCACCACTGGGAAAACAGGGGCAGGGCTATGGCTACACCTTC. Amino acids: CASSPLGKQGQGYGYTF.

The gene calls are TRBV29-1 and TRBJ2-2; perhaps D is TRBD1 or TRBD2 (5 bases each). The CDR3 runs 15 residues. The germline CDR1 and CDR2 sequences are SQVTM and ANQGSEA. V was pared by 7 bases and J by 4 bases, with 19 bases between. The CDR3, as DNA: TGCAGCGCTCGAACGGGACGGGCGAGCACCGGGGAGCTGTTTTTT. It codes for CSARTGRASTGELFF.